What follows are 5 T cell receptor beta chains derived from one specimen sequenced in a study of post-analysis software for immune sequencing data. Study results and limitations: Comparison of patients with controls showed 4 to 6 TRBV segments more frequent in patients, TRBV5-6, TRBV5-1 and TRBV20-1 among them.

Sequencing libraries made from TCR beta cDNA carried unique molecular identifiers. Via MiXCR, TCRdb re-called the PCR reads, giving one row per CDR3 protein. The table includes 250,000 to 300,000 distinct CDR3 sequences, about 38% detected once. For these receptors, no antigen is known. Material for sequencing was blood. Receptors were obtained from a girl aged 5-17 years with multiple sclerosis.

This chain uses TRBV7-3 with TRBJ2-1, with 7 bases lining up with TRBD2. J lost 8 bases, V lost 1 base, and 11 bases had no gene match. The CDR3 consists of 16 residues. Germline loops: CDR1 SGHTA, CDR2 FQGTGA. This CDR3 reads CASSLKLGGSFHEQFF. For the CDR3, the DNA is TGTGCCAGCAGCTTAAAGTTAGGCGGGAGTTTCCATGAGCAGTTCTTC.

This clonotype came up many times. The chain combines TRBV27 with TRBJ2-1, with TRBD2 matching over 7 bases. The CDR3 length is 16 residues. V lost 3 bases to trimming and J lost 3 bases; unmatched junction nucleotides: 8. CDR1 and CDR2 from the germline V gene are MNHEY and SMNVEV (reference sequence). CDR3 protein: CASSFSGGGYYNEQFF. CDR3 nucleotide sequence: TGTGCCAGCAGTTTCTCGGGAGGCGGATACTACAATGAGCAGTTCTTC.

V gene TRBV20-1 combines with J gene TRBJ2-1; D unresolved. The CDR3 runs 11 residues. Trimming stripped 6 bases from V and 2 bases from J, with 5 bases between. From germline, CDR1 is DFQATT and CDR2 SNEGSKA (reference sequence). The CDR3 spells CSAPTYNEQFF. In nucleotides, the CDR3 is TGCAGTGCCCCGACCTACAATGAGCAGTTCTTC.

This clonotype was seen repeatedly, ten times or more. The chain recombines TRBV7-2 with TRBJ1-2, with 8 positions matching TRBD1. Germline CDR1 reads SGHTA; CDR2 reads FQGNSA. Trimming took 5 bases from V and 3 from J; bases not matched to a gene: 11. The CDR3 length is 16 residues. The CDR3 nucleotides read TGTGCCAGCAGCCCGCGGACAGGGCTTGCGTACTATGGCTACACCTTC. This codes for CASSPRTGLAYYGYTF. Full variable domain (missing parts from reference TRBV7-2 and TRBJ1-2): GAGVSQSPSNKVTEKGKDVELRCDPISGHTALYWYRQSLGQGLEFLIYFQGNSAPDKSGLPSDRFSAERTGGSVSTLTIQRTQQEDSAVYLCASSPRTGLAYYGYTFGSGTRLTVV.

This clonotype was seen only a few times. The chain is built from TRBV5-5 and TRBJ1-1, with TRBD1 matching 9 bases. This CDR3 region has 12 residues. Germline V gives CDR1 SGHKS, CDR2 YYEKEE (reference sequence). V shed 4 bases and J 5 bases; nucleotides not matched to a gene: 0. Here the CDR3 reads CASSGQGTEAFF. The CDR3 DNA follows: TGTGCCAGCAGCGGACAGGGGACTGAAGCTTTCTTT.